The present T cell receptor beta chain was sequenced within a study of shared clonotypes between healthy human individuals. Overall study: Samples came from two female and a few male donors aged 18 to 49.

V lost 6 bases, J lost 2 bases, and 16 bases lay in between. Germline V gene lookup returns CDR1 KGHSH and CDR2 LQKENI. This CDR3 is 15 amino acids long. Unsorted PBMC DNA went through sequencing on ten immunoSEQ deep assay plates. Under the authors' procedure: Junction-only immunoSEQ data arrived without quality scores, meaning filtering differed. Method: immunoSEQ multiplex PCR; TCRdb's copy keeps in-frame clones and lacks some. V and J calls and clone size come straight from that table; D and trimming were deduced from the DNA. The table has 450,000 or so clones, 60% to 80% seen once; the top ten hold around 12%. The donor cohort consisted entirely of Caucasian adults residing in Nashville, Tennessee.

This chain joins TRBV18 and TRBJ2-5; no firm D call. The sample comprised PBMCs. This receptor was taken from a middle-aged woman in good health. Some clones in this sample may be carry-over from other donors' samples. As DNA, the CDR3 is TGTGCCAGCTCTGCCGGACCCTATTCGCAAGAGACCCAGTACTTC. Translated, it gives CASSAGPYSQETQYF.